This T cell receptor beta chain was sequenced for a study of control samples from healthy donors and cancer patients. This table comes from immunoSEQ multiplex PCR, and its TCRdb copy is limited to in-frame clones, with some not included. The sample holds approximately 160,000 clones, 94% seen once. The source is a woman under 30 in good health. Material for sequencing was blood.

As DNA, the CDR3 is TGTGCTAGTGGTATGGGACAGGTTAGCAATCAGCCCCAGCATTTT. It codes for CASGMGQVSNQPQHF. The V call is TRBV12-5, the J call TRBJ1-5, with 8 nucleotides matching TRBD1. The V segment lost 5 bases and the J segment 0 bases; nucleotides outside the gene matches: 3. Germline CDR1 LGHNT, CDR2 FRNRAP. CDR3 length: 15 amino acids.